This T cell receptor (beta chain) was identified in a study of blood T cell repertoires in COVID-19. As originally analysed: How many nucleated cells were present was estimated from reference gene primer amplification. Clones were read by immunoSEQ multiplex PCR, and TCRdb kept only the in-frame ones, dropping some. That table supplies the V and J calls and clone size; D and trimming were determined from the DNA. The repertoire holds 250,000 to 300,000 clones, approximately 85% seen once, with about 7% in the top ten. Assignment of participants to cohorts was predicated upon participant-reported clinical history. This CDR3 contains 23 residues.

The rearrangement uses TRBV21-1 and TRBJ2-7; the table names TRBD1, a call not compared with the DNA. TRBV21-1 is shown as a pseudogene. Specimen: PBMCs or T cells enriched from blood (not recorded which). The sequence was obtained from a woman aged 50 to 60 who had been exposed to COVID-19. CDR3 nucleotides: TGTGCCAGCAGCAAGCTTGAGGGCAGGGGAACTTATCAAGAGTTCCGACACTCCTACGAGCAGTACTTC. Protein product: CASSKLEGRGTYQEFRHSYEQYF.